The 14 T cell receptor beta chains below come from one sample, sequenced in a study of cytomegalovirus exposure and HLA in healthy donors. TCRdb keeps only in-frame clones here, not all; method: immunoSEQ multiplex PCR. The top ten clones hold around 5.6% of a sample with some 210,000 clones, around four fifths of them seen once. Material: PBMCs. The receptors originated from a woman in her late teens or twenties in good health and CMV-seronegative.

This sequence joins TRBV9 and TRBJ1-1; tentatively, D is TRBD1 (5 bases). This CDR3 has 14 amino acids. Germline V gene sequence: CDR1 SGDLS, CDR2 YYNGEE. V was cut by 0 bases and J by 8 bases, with 14 bases left in between. CDR3 nucleotide sequence: TGTGCCAGCAGCGTAGAGGGAGGGACCGGCGAAGCTTTCTTT. Residues: CASSVEGGTGEAFF. Together with reference TRBV9 and TRBJ1-1, the CDR3 gives the full variable domain: DSGVTQTPKHLITATGQRVTLRCSPRSGDLSVYWYQQSLDQGLQFLIQYYNGEERAKGNILERFSAQQFPDLHSELNLSSLELGDSALYFCASSVEGGTGEAFFGQGTRLTVV.

This chain uses TRBV5-6 with TRBJ2-3; 7 bases map to TRBD2. Germline V gene lookup returns CDR1 SGHDT and CDR2 YYEEEE. The CDR3 has 14 amino acids. Trimming cost V 4 bases and J 5 bases; bases outside gene matches: 7. CDR3 in DNA: TGTGCCAGCAGCGCCGGGACTACGAAAGATACGCAGTATTTT. Translating gives CASSAGTTKDTQYF.

The genes are TRBV5-4 and TRBJ2-1, with D perhaps TRBD1 (5 bases). Germline V gives CDR1 SGHNT, CDR2 YYREEE (reference sequence). The CDR3 runs to 16 residues. Trimming stripped 0 bases from V and 1 base from J, with 11 bases between. CDR3 residues: CASSLDQGSSYNEQFF. Here the CDR3 DNA reads TGTGCCAGCAGCTTGGATCAGGGCAGTTCCTACAATGAGCAGTTCTTC. The full variable domain, completed using reference TRBV5-4 and TRBJ2-1, is ETGVTQSPTHLIKTRGQQVTLRCSSQSGHNTVSWYQQALGQGPQFIFQYYREEENGRGNFPPRFSGLQFPNYSSELNVNALELDDSALYLCASSLDQGSSYNEQFFGPGTRLTVL.

The J gene is TRBJ2-3, the V gene TRBV13; no definite D call. V dropped 5 bases and J dropped 5 bases, with 8 bases sitting between them. The CDR3 runs to 12 residues. Germline V gene sequence: CDR1 PRHDT, CDR2 FYEKMQ (reference sequence). CDR3 loop: CASSLSRDTQYF. CDR3 coding DNA: TGTGCCAGCAGCCTTTCACGAGATACGCAGTATTTT.

This chain joins TRBV4-1 and TRBJ1-3; TRBD1 matches 9 bases. Germline lookup yields CDR1 MGHRA and CDR2 YSYEKL. Losses at the gene ends were 3 bases for V and 4 bases for J; bases not matched to a gene: 10. There are 17 residues in the CDR3. The CDR3 nucleotides read TGCGCCAGCAGCCACTTACCGGGACAGGGTTTCGGAAACACCATATATTTT. Its translation is CASSHLPGQGFGNTIYF.

The chain carries TRBV7-8 and TRBJ1-5; D is ambiguous. The ends were cut back, 1 base at V and 0 bases at J, with 10 bases in the middle. The CDR3 spans 16 residues. Germline CDR1 is SGHVS and CDR2 is FQNEAQ. The CDR3 here is CASSLEGSTSNQPQHF. CDR3 coding DNA: TGTGCCAGCAGCTTAGAAGGCAGCACTAGCAATCAGCCCCAGCATTTT.

The chain has TRBV28 and TRBJ1-2; D not certain. Trimming stripped 5 bases from V and 4 bases from J, with 14 bases between. The germline gives CDR1 MDHEN, CDR2 SYDVKM. The CDR3 spans 14 residues. Here the CDR3 DNA reads TGTGCCAGCAGTCCCAACAGTGGGATCTATGGCTACACCTTC. This codes for CASSPNSGIYGYTF.

The chain joins TRBV28 to TRBJ2-3; 10 bases agree with TRBD2. CDR1 and CDR2 from the germline V gene are MDHEN and SYDVKM. The CDR3 contains 16 residues. V lost 0 bases to trimming and J lost 4 bases; unmatched junction nucleotides: 4. CDR3 protein: CASSLWVAGGPDTQYF. The CDR3 nucleotides read TGTGCCAGCAGTTTATGGGTAGCGGGAGGACCAGATACGCAGTATTTT.

In this sample, this clone turned up once. This chain uses TRBV29-1 with TRBJ2-5; the match to TRBD1 covers 7 bases. Germline V gene data show CDR1 as SQVTM and CDR2 as ANQGSEA. This CDR3 region has 12 residues. The CDR3, as DNA: TGCAGTATACGACAGGGTGGGCAGACCCAGTACTTC. Residues: CSIRQGGQTQYF.

The rearrangement uses TRBV27 and TRBJ2-7, with TRBD2 identical over 7 bases. V gave up 3 bases and J gave up 0 bases; unmatched junction bases: 5. Germline loops: CDR1 MNHEY, CDR2 SMNVEV (reference sequence). This CDR3 is built from 15 residues. The CDR3 DNA reads as TGTGCCAGCAGTTTGGGAGGGGAGGGCTCCTACGAGCAGTACTTC. It specifies CASSLGGEGSYEQYF.

This rearrangement joins TRBV30 to TRBJ2-7, with a tentative D call TRBD1 (5 bases). Germline V lookup: CDR1 GTSNPN, CDR2 SVGIG (reference sequence). This CDR3 contains 12 residues. The V end lost 3 bases, the J end lost 3 bases, and 9 bases lay between the germline ends. The CDR3 loop reads CAWRGQRYEQYF. The CDR3 nucleotides are TGTGCCTGGAGGGGGCAGCGCTACGAGCAGTACTTC.

This clone was detected only once. The rearrangement uses TRBV5-5 and TRBJ2-2; TRBD1 is a possible D gene (6 bases). V was pared by 0 bases and J by 5 bases, with 8 bases between. The length of the CDR3 is 14 residues. Germline V gives CDR1 SGHKS, CDR2 YYEKEE (reference sequence). The CDR3 DNA sequence: TGTGCCAGCAGCTTGGGTACAGGGACCGGGGAGCTGTTTTTT. Protein product: CASSLGTGTGELFF.

This chain connects TRBV10-3 to TRBJ2-7; 11 bases match TRBD2. J was trimmed by 7 bases and V by 4 bases; bases with no gene match: 9. The length of the CDR3 is 15 residues. From germline, CDR1 is ENHRY and CDR2 SYGVKD. The CDR3: CAISGGLAEVAEQYF. CDR3 bases: TGTGCCATCAGTGGGGGACTAGCGGAAGTCGCGGAGCAGTACTTC.

CDR3 residues: CASSLMGLAGSPGELFF. The DNA for the CDR3 is TGTGCCAGCAGTTTAATGGGACTAGCGGGATCCCCCGGGGAGCTGTTTTTT. V gene TRBV27 combines with J gene TRBJ2-2; 13 positions agree with TRBD2. This CDR3 spans 17 amino acids. Germline values: CDR1 MNHEY, CDR2 SMNVEV (reference sequence). V dropped 2 bases and J dropped 6; count of bases not matched to a gene: 6.